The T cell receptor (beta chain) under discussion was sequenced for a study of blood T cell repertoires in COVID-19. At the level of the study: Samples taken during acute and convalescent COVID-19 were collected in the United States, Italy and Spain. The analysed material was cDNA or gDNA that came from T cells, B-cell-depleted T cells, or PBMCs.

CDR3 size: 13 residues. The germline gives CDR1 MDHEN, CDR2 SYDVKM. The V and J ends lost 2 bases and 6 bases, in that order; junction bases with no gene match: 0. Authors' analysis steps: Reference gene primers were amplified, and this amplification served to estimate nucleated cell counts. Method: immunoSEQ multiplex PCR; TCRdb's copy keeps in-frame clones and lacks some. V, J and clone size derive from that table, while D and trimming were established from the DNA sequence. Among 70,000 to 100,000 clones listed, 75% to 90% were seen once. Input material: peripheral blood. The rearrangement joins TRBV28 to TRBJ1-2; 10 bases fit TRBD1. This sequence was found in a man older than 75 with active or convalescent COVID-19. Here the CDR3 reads CASSLGQGDGYTF. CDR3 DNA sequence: TGTGCCAGCAGTTTAGGACAGGGGGATGGCTACACCTTC.